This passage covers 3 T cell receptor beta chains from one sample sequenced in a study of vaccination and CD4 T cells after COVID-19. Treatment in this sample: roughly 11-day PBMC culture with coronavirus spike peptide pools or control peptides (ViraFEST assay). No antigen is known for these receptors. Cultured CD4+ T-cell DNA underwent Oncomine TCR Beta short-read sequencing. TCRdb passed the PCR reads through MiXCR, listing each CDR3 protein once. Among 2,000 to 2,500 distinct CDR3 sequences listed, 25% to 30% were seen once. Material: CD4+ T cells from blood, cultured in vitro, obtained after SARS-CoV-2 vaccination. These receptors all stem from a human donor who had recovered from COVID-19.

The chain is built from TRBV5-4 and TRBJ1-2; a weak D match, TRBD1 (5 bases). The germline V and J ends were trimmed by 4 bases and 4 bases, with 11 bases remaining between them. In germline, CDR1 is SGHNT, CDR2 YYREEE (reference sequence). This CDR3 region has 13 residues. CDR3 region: CASSPGGGYGYTF. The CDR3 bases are TGTGCCAGCAGCCCCGGGGGGGGCTATGGCTACACCTTC.

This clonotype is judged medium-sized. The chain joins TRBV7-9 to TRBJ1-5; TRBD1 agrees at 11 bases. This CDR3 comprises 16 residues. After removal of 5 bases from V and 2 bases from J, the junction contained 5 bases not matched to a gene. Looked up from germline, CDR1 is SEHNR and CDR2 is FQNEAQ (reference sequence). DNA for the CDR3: TGTGCCAGCAGCCGGGACAGGGGGGTTGGCAATCAGCCCCAGCATTTT. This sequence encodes CASSRDRGVGNQPQHF.

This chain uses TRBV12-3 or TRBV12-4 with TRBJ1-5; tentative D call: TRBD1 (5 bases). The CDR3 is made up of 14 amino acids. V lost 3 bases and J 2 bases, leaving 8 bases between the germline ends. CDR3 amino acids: CASSFGAGNQPQHF. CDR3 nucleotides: TGTGCCAGCAGTTTCGGGGCAGGCAATCAGCCCCAGCATTTT.